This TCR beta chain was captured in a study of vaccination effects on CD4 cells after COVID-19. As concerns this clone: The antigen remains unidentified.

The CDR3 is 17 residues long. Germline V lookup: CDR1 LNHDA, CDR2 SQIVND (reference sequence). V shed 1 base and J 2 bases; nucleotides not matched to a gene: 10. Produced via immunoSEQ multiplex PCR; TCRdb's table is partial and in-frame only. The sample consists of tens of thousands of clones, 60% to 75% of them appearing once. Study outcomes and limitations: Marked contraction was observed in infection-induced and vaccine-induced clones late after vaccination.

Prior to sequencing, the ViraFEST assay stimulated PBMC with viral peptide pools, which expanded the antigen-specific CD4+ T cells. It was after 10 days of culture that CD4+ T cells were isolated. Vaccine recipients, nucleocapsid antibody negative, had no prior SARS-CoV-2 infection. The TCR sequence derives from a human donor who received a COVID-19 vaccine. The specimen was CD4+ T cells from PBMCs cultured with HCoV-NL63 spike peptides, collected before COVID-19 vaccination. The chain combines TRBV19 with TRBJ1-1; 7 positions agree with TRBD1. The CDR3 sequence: CASSIGRGTVNNTEAFF. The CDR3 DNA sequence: TGTGCCAGTAGTATAGGAAGGGGGACAGTGAACAACACTGAAGCTTTCTTT. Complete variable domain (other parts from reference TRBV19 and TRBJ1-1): DGGITQSPKYLFRKEGQNVTLSCEQNLNHDAMYWYRQDPGQGLRLIYYSQIVNDFQKGDIAEGYSVSREKKESFPLTVTSAQKNPTAFYLCASSIGRGTVNNTEAFFGQGTRLTVV.